Listed here are 18 T cell receptor beta chains from one sample, sequenced in a study of T cell responses to AZD1222 COVID-19 vaccine. Profiled with immunoSEQ multiplex PCR; TCRdb holds only in-frame clones, not every one. Of 110,000 or so clones detected, about 91% appear once; the ten largest clones hold less than 6.5%. This sample comprised peripheral blood, obtained 28 days after the second AZD1222 dose. These receptors were collected from an adult who received the AZD1222 COVID-19 vaccine.

The rearrangement links TRBV2 to TRBJ2-2; 8 bases align to TRBD1. CDR1 and CDR2 from the germline V gene are SNHLY and FYNNEI. The CDR3 is 16 amino acids. V shed 7 bases and J 3 bases; nucleotides not matched to a gene: 10. The CDR3 is CASTTPDRAYTGELFF. The CDR3 DNA follows: TGTGCCAGCACCACCCCGGACAGGGCTTACACCGGGGAGCTGTTTTTT.

This rearrangement joins TRBV5-1 to TRBJ1-2; the D gene is possibly TRBD1 (5 bases). CDR3 size: 14 residues. CDR1 and CDR2 from the germline V gene are SGHRS and YFSETQ. The V end was cut by 0 bases, the J end by 6 bases, with 12 bases between. The CDR3 loop is CASSLVQGGHGYTF. In nucleotides, the CDR3 is TGCGCCAGCAGCTTGGTGCAGGGTGGACATGGCTACACCTTC.

The V and J genes are TRBV28 and TRBJ1-6; D call uncertain. Germline loops: CDR1 MDHEN, CDR2 SYDVKM. V lost 6 bases and J lost 18, with 21 bases in between. The CDR3 spans 13 residues. The CDR3 sequence is CASRPSGGYVGHF. Written as DNA, the CDR3 is TGTGCCAGCAGACCCTCCGGCGGTTACGTTGGCCACTTT.

The chain joins TRBV28 to TRBJ1-2; no definite D call. CDR3 length: 16 amino acids. The V and J ends lost 5 bases and 4 bases respectively, with 20 bases between them. Germline V lookup: CDR1 MDHEN, CDR2 SYDVKM. CDR3 sequence: CASSAIVSQDFYGYTF. In DNA, the CDR3 is TGTGCCAGCAGTGCTATAGTCTCGCAGGATTTCTATGGCTACACCTTC.

The CDR3 bases are TGCAGTGCTAGATCGGGACCATATCAGTTCTTC. Encoded protein: CSARSGPYQFF. The chain combines TRBV20-1 with TRBJ2-1, with D possibly being TRBD1 or TRBD2 (5 bases each). The CDR3 totals 11 residues. V was cut by 2 bases and J by 13 bases, with 12 bases left in between. In germline, CDR1 is DFQATT, CDR2 SNEGSKA (reference sequence).

This sequence joins TRBV2 and TRBJ2-2, with D perhaps TRBD1 (6 bases). V dropped 2 bases and J dropped 5 bases, with 12 bases sitting between them. The CDR3 is 15 amino acids. CDR1 SNHLY and CDR2 FYNNEI come from the germline V gene. The CDR3 sequence is CASSETTTGTGELFF. The CDR3 nucleotides are TGTGCCAGCAGTGAAACCACAACAGGGACCGGGGAGCTGTTTTTT.

The count of this clone is one. The genes are TRBV10-3 and TRBJ2-5, with 10 bases lining up with TRBD2. V shed 2 bases, J shed 4 bases, and the junction held 4 bases outside the gene matches. Germline V gene sequence: CDR1 ENHRY, CDR2 SYGVKD. The CDR3 is 15 residues long. CDR3 loop: CAISEGIAGGETQYF. The CDR3 DNA reads TGTGCCATCAGTGAGGGAATAGCGGGGGGAGAGACCCAGTACTTC.

V is TRBV5-1 and J is TRBJ2-7; 12 bases are a match to TRBD1. The CDR3 sequence is 16 residues long. The V and J ends lost 3 bases and 4 bases, in that order; junction bases with no gene match: 8. Germline V gene data show CDR1 as SGHRS and CDR2 as YFSETQ. CDR3 DNA: TGCGCCAGCAGCTGGACGGGACAGGGGGCGGGATACGAGCAGTACTTC. This encodes CASSWTGQGAGYEQYF.

This clone was seen only once. This rearrangement joins TRBV6-5 to TRBJ2-5, with 11 bases fitting TRBD2. The length of the CDR3 is 14 residues. The ends lost 7 bases at V and 5 bases at J; junction bases unmatched: 6. Germline CDR1 reads MNHEY; CDR2 reads SVGAGI. The CDR3 DNA reads as TGTGCCAGCACCAGCGGGACTAGCGGTGAGACCCAGTACTTC. This codes for CASTSGTSGETQYF.

The chain uses TRBV19 and TRBJ2-5, with 9 bases matching TRBD2. This CDR3 region has 15 residues. Germline V CDR1 and CDR2: LNHDA, SQIVND (reference sequence). Germline trimming cut 4 bases from V and 7 bases from J; bases unmatched to any gene: 10. This CDR3 is CASSKASGERGTQYF. CDR3 in DNA: TGTGCCAGTAGTAAGGCTAGCGGGGAAAGAGGGACCCAGTACTTC.

J is TRBJ1-1 and V is TRBV4-2; D remains ambiguous. Germline V gives CDR1 LGHNA, CDR2 YNFKEQ. The CDR3 covers 13 residues. Trimming removed 1 base from V and 8 bases from J, with 11 bases in between. The CDR3 region is CASSQGPDSEAFF. The CDR3 nucleotides are TGTGCCAGCAGCCAAGGTCCGGACTCAGAAGCTTTCTTT.

The chain links TRBV20-1 to TRBJ1-4; D unclear. CDR1 DFQATT and CDR2 SNEGSKA come from the germline V gene (reference sequence). The CDR3 covers 11 residues. Between the trimmed V and J ends, which lost 6 bases and 9 bases, there was a span of 11 bases. This chain's CDR3 is CSALTPQKLFF. The DNA of the CDR3 is TGCAGTGCCCTAACCCCCCAAAAACTGTTTTTT.

This chain connects TRBV5-1 to TRBJ2-7, with D possibly TRBD1 on 5 matching bases. Per the germline V gene, CDR1 is SGHRS and CDR2 is YFSETQ. CDR3 length equals 13 residues. The V gene lost 0 bases and the J gene lost 2 bases, with 6 bases spanning the gap. CDR3: CASSLEGAYEQYF. The CDR3 nucleotides read TGCGCCAGCAGCTTGGAAGGGGCCTACGAGCAGTACTTC.

This sequence joins TRBV9 and TRBJ1-1; the D gene is possibly TRBD1 (6 bases). V was trimmed by 1 base and J by 0 bases, leaving 13 bases between them. The CDR3 extends over 16 amino acids. CDR1 is SGDLS and CDR2 is YYNGEE in the germline V gene. The CDR3 reads CASSVSPGAMNTEAFF. CDR3 coding DNA: TGTGCCAGCAGCGTATCTCCGGGGGCGATGAACACTGAAGCTTTCTTT.

J is TRBJ1-1 and V is TRBV28, with D possibly TRBD1 on 5 matching bases. This CDR3 has 15 residues. The V gene's germline CDR1 is MDHEN and CDR2 SYDVKM. The V gene lost 2 bases and the J gene lost 2 bases, with 12 bases spanning the gap. The CDR3 sequence is CASSLAGGRNTEAFF. In nucleotides, the CDR3 is TGTGCCAGCAGTTTAGCCGGGGGACGCAACACTGAAGCTTTCTTT.

This clone was seen once. This rearrangement joins TRBV18 to TRBJ2-1; tentative D call: TRBD2 (6 bases). The V end lost 3 bases, the J end lost 5 bases, and 14 bases lay between the germline ends. Germline assignment: CDR1 KGHSH and CDR2 LQKENI. The CDR3 runs to 15 residues. The CDR3 nucleotides read TGTGCCAGCTCACCCCCCGGGGGTAAAAACAATGAGCAGTTCTTC. Protein: CASSPPGGKNNEQFF.

The chain is built from TRBV3-1 (or the pseudogene TRBV3-2) and TRBJ1-2; a weak D match, TRBD1 (6 bases). Trimming took 1 base from V and 3 from J, leaving 15 bases between them. The germline V gene has CDR1 LGHDT and CDR2 YNNKEL (reference sequence). This CDR3 contains 16 residues. CDR3 in DNA: TGTGCCAGCAGCCAAGGAATTCAGGCAGGGGACTATGGCTACACCTTC. This gives the protein CASSQGIQAGDYGYTF.

Concerning this clone itself: Additional DNA sequences in this sample encode the identical CDR3. The rearrangement uses TRBV7-9 and TRBJ1-4; 8 positions agree with TRBD1. CDR3 length equals 13 residues. The germline CDR1 and CDR2 sequences are SEHNR and FQNEAQ (reference sequence). V shed 3 bases, J shed 7 bases, and the junction held 1 base outside the gene matches. As DNA, the CDR3 is TGTGCCAGCAGCTTGGACAGGGCTGAAAAACTGTTTTTT. Translated: CASSLDRAEKLFF.